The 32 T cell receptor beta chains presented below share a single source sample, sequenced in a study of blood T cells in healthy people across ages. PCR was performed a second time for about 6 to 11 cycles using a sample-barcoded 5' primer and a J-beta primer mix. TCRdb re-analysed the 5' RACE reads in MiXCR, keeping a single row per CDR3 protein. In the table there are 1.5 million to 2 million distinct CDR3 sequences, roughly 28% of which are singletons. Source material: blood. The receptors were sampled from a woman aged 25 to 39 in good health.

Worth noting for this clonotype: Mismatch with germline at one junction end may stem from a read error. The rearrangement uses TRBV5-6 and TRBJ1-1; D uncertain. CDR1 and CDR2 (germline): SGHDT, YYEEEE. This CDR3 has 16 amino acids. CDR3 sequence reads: CASSLLSDNLNTGAFF. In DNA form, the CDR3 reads TGTGCCAGCAGCTTATTGAGCGATAACTTGAACACTGGAGCTTTCTTT.

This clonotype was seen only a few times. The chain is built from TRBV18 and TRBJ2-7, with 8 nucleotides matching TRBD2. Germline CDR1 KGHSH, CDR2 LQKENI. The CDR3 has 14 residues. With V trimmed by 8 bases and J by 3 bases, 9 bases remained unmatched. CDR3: CASKAGLDNYEQYF. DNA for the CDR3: TGTGCCAGCAAGGCGGGACTAGACAACTACGAGCAGTACTTC.

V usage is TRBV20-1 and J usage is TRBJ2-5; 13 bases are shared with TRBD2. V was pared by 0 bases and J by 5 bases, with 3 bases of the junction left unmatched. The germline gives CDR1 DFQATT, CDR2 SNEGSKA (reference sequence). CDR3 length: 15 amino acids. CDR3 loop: CSARDLTSGRETQYF. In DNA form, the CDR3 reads TGCAGTGCTAGAGACCTGACTAGCGGGAGGGAGACCCAGTACTTC.

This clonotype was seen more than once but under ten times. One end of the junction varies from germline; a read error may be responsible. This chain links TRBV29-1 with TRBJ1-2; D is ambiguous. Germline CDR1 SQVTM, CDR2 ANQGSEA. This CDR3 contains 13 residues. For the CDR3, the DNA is TGCGGCGTTGAAATCCGTCGGGGTTACGGCTACACCTTC. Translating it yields CGVEIRRGYGYTF.

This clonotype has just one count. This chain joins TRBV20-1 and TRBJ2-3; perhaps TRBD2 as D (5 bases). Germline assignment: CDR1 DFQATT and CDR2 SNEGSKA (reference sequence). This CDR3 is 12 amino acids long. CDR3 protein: CRAWGATDTQYF. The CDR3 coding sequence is TGCCGAGCGTGGGGAGCGACAGATACGCAGTATTTT.

CDR3 protein: CASSPTTGRGVGQPQHF. DNA of the CDR3: TGTGCCAGCAGTCCAACGACAGGGAGAGGAGTAGGTCAGCCCCAGCATTTT. The chain combines TRBV27 with TRBJ1-5, with TRBD1 matching 7 bases. CDR1 MNHEY and CDR2 SMNVEV come from the germline V gene (reference sequence). The CDR3 extends over 17 amino acids. With 5 bases clipped from V and 6 bases from J, the junction kept 16 bases outside the gene matches.

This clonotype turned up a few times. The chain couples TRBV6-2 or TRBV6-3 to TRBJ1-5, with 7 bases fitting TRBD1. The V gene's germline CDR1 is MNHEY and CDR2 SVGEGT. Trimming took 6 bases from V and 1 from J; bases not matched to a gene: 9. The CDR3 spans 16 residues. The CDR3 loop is CASRRASRGSNQPQHF. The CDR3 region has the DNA TGTGCCAGCAGACGCGCCTCCAGGGGGAGCAATCAGCCCCAGCATTTT.

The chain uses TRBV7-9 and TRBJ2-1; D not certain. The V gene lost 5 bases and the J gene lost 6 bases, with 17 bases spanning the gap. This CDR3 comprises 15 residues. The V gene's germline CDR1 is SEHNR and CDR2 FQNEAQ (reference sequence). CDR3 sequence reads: CASSRAGVGTNEQFF. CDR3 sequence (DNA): TGTGCCAGCAGCCGCGCAGGAGTGGGAACCAATGAGCAGTTCTTC. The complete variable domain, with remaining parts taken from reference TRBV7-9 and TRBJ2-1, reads DTGVSQNPRHKITKRGQNVTFRCDPISEHNRLYWYRQTLGQGPEFLTYFQNEAQLEKSRLLSDRFSAERPKGSFSTLEIQRTEQGDSAMYLCASSRAGVGTNEQFFGPGTRLTVL.

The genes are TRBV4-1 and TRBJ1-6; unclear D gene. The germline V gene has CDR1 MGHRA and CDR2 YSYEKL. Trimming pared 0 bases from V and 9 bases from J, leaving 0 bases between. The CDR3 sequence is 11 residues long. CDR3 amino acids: CASSQDSPLHF. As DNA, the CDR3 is TGCGCCAGCAGCCAAGATTCACCCCTCCACTTT.

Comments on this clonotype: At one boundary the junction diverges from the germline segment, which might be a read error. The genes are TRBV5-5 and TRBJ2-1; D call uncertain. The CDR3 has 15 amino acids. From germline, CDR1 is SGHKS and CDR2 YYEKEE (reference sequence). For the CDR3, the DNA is TGTGCCTGCAGCACTTTGGAGAGCTCCTACAATGAGCAGTTCTTC. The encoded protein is CACSTLESSYNEQFF.

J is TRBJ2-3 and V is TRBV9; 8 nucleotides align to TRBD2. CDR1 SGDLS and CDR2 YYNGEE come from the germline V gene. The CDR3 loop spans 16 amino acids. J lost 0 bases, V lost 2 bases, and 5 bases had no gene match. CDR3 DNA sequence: TGTGCCAGCAGCGTCCTCCGGGGGGGTAGCACAGATACGCAGTATTTT. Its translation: CASSVLRGGSTDTQYF.

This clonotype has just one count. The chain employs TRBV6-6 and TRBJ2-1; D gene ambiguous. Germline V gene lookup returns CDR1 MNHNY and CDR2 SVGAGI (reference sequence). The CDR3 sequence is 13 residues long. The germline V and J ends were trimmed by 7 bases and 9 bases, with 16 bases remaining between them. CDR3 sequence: CASTTASLGEQFF. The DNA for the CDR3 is TGTGCCAGCACCACGGCGTCCTTGGGTGAGCAGTTCTTC.

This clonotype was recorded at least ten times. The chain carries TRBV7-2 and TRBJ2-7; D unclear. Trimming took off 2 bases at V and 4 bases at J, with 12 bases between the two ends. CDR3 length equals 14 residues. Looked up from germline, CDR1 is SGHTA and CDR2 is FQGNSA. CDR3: CASSLIPRYYEQYF. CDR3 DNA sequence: TGTGCCAGCAGCTTAATCCCCAGATATTACGAGCAGTACTTC.

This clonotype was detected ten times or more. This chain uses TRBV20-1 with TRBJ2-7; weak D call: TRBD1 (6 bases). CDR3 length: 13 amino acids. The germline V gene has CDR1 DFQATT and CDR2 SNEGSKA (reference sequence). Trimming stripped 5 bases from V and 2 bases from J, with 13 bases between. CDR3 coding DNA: TGCAGTGCTCGAAAGGGGGTTCCCTACGAGCAGTACTTC. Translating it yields CSARKGVPYEQYF.

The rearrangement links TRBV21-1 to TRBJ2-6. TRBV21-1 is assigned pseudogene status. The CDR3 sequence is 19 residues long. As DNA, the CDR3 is TGTGCCAGCAGCAAAATTGGGTGGACGGAATACTCTGGGGCCAACGTCCTGACTTTC. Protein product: CASSKIGWTEYSGANVLTF.

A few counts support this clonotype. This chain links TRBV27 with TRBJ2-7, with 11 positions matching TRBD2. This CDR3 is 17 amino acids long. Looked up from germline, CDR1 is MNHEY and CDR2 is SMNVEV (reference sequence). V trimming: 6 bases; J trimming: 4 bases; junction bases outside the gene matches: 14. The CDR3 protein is CASSTDLAGGPYYEQYF. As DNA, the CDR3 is TGTGCCAGCAGCACAGATCTAGCGGGGGGTCCCTATTACGAGCAGTACTTC.

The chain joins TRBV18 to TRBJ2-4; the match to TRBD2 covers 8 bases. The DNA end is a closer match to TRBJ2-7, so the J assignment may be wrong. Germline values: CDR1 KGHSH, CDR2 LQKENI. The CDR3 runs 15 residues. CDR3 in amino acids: CASSLSANLAGEQYF. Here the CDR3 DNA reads TGTGCCAGCTCCCTCTCGGCGAACCTAGCGGGCGAGCAGTACTTC.

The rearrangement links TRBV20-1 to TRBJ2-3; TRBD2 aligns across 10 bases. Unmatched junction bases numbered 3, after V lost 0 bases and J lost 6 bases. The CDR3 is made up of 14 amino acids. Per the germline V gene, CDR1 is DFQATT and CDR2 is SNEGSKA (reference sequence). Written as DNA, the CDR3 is TGCAGTGCTAGAGATAGCGGGGGGAGGGATACGCAGTATTTT. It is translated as CSARDSGGRDTQYF.

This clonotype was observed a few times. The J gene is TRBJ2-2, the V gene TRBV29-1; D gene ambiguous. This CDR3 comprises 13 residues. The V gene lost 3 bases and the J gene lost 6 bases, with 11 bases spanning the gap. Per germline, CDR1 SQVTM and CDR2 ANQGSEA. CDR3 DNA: TGCAGCGTTGAGATCCGGCTATCCGGGGAGCTGTTTTTT. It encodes CSVEIRLSGELFF.

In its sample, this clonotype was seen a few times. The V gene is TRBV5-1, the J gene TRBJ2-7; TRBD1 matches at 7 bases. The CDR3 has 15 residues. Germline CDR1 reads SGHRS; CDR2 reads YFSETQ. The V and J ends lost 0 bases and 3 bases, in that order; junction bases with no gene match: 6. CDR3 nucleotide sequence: TGCGCCAGCAGCTTGGGGACAGGATCCCTCTACGAGCAGTACTTC. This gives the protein CASSLGTGSLYEQYF. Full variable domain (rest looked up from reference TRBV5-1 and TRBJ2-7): KAGVTQTPRYLIKTRGQQVTLSCSPISGHRSVSWYQQTPGQGLQFLFEYFSETQRNKGNFPGRFSGRQFSNSRSEMNVSTLELGDSALYLCASSLGTGSLYEQYFGPGTRLTVT.

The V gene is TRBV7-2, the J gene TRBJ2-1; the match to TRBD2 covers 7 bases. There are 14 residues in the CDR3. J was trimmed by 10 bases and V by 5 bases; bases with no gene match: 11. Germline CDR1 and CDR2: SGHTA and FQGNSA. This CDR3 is CASSPGRALREQFF. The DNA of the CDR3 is TGTGCCAGCAGCCCAGGGAGGGCGCTCCGCGAGCAGTTCTTC.

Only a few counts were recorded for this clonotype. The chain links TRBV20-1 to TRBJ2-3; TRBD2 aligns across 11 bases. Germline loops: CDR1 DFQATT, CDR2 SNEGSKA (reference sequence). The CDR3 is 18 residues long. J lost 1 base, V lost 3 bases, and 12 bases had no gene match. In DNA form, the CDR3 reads TGCAGTGCTAGGGCTTCTAGCGGGAGGAAGGTTGGCACAGATACGCAGTATTTT. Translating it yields CSARASSGRKVGTDTQYF.

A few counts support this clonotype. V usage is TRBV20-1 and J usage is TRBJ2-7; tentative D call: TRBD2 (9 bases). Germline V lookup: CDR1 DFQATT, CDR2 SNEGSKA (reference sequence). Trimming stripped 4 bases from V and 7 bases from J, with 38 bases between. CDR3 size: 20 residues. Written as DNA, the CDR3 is TGCAGTGCTACTGCCGTTGGACAGGGTGTTTTGGCGGGAGGGCTTAATGAGCAGTACTTC. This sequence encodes CSATAVGQGVLAGGLNEQYF.

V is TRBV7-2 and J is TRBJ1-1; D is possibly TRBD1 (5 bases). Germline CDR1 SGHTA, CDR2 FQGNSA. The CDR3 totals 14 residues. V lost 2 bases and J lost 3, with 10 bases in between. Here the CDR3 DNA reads TGTGCCAGCAGCTTATCTACAGGCGACACTGAAGCTTTCTTT. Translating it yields CASSLSTGDTEAFF.

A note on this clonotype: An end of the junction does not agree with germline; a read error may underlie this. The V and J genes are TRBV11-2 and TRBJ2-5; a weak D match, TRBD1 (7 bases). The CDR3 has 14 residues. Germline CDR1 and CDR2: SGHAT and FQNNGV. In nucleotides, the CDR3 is TGTGCCGGCAGCGAACAGGGGAGGCATGAGACCCAGTACTTC. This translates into CAGSEQGRHETQYF.

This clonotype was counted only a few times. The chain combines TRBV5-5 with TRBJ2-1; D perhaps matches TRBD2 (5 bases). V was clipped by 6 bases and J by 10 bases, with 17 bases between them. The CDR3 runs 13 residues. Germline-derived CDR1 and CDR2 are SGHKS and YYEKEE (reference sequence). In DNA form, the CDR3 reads TGTGCCAGCACCGGACTGGAGGCAATGGAGCAGTTCTTC. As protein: CASTGLEAMEQFF.

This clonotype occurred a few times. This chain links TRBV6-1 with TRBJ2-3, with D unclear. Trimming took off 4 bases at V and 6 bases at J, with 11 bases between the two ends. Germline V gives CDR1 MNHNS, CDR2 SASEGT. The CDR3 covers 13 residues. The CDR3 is CASSGLHWDTQYF. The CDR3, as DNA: TGTGCCAGCAGTGGACTCCATTGGGATACGCAGTATTTT.

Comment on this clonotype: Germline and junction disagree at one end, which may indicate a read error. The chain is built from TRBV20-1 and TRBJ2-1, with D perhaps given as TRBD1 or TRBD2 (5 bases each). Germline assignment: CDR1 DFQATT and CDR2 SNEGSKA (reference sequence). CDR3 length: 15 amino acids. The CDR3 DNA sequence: TGCAGTACTAGAGGGGTACAGCGCTCCTACAATGAGCAGTTCTTC. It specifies CSTRGVQRSYNEQFF.

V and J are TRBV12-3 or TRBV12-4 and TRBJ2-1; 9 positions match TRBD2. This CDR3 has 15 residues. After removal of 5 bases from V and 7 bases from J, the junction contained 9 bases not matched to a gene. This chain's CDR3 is CASSLGTSSVNEQFF. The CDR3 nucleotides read TGTGCCAGCAGTCTCGGGACTAGCTCAGTAAATGAGCAGTTCTTC.

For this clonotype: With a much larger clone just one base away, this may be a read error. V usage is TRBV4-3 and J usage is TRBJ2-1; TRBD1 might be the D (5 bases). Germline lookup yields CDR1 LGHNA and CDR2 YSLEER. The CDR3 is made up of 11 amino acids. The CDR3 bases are TGCACCAGCAGCCAGGGTAGGGAGCAGTTCTTC. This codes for CTSSQGREQFF.

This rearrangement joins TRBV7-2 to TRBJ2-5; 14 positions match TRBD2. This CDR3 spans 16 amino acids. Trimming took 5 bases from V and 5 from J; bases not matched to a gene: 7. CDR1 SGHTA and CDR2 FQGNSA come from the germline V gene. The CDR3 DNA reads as TGTGCCAGCAGCCGGACTAGCGGGGGGTGGGGGGAGACCCAGTACTTC. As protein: CASSRTSGGWGETQYF.

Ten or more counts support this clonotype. CDR3 amino acids: CASNPGQDYGYTF. The CDR3 region has the DNA TGTGCCAGCAACCCGGGACAAGACTATGGCTACACCTTC. The rearrangement joins TRBV11-2 to TRBJ1-2; D possibly corresponds to TRBD1 (6 bases). Germline assignment: CDR1 SGHAT and CDR2 FQNNGV. V was clipped by 7 bases and J by 3 bases, with 12 bases between them. The CDR3 is 13 residues long.